The 26 T cell receptor beta chains below come from one sample, sequenced in a study of T cell changes during pregnancy in multiple sclerosis. Libraries were prepared by immunoSEQ multiplex PCR; TCRdb keeps only in-frame clonotypes and omits some of them. The sample has some 40,000 clones; around 92% are singletons. Sequencing was carried out using peripheral blood. These receptors came from a female donor with multiple sclerosis, enrolled in a pregnancy study.

The chain employs TRBV18 and TRBJ1-4; D call uncertain. The length of the CDR3 is 12 residues. V lost 3 bases and J lost 7, with 6 bases in between. CDR1 and CDR2 from the germline V gene are KGHSH and LQKENI. CDR3 residues: CASSPRGEKLFF. The CDR3 bases are TGTGCCAGCTCACCCCGTGGTGAAAAACTGTTTTTT.

This clone is a singleton in its sample. CDR3 sequence: CASSYLMTGNYEQYF. CDR3 nucleotide sequence: TGTGCCAGCAGTTACCTGATGACAGGTAACTACGAGCAGTACTTC. This chain connects TRBV6-5 to TRBJ2-7; tentatively, D is TRBD1 (6 bases). The CDR3 sequence is 15 residues long. Trimming removed 2 bases at V and 3 bases at J, with 14 bases between. Germline CDR1 MNHEY, CDR2 SVGAGI.

The chain uses TRBV18 and TRBJ2-7; D possibly matches TRBD1 or TRBD2 (6 bases each). Germline V gene data show CDR1 as KGHSH and CDR2 as LQKENI. V was pared by 2 bases and J by 0 bases, with 11 bases between. The CDR3 covers 15 residues. In DNA form, the CDR3 reads TGTGCCAGCTCACCAATCGGGGGCGGCTCCTACGAGCAGTACTTC. It is translated as CASSPIGGGSYEQYF.

The chain uses TRBV7-6 and TRBJ2-2; D unclear. V lost 1 base and J 7 bases, leaving 7 bases between the germline ends. This CDR3 region has 13 residues. Per the germline V gene, CDR1 is SGHVS and CDR2 is FNYEAQ. The CDR3 DNA reads as TGTGCCAGCAGCTTAGGTTTGAGCGGGGAGCTGTTTTTT. Amino acid sequence: CASSLGLSGELFF.

This clone was detected only once. V is TRBV4-3 and J is TRBJ2-6, with TRBD1 matching 7 bases. CDR1 and CDR2 (germline): LGHNA, YSLEER. V gave up 4 bases and J gave up 0 bases; unmatched junction bases: 12. CDR3 length equals 19 residues. CDR3 nucleotide sequence: TGCGCCAGCAGCCGGGCCCCGGGACAGACCATCTCTGGGGCCAACGTCCTGACTTTC. It translates to CASSRAPGQTISGANVLTF.

The chain employs TRBV7-2 and TRBJ2-5; D may be TRBD1 (5 bases). The CDR3 sequence is 15 residues long. Trimming shortened V by 4 bases and J by 2 bases, and 14 bases separated the two germline ends. Germline CDR1 reads SGHTA; CDR2 reads FQGNSA. The CDR3 here is CASSSKTARQETQYF. CDR3 nucleotide sequence: TGTGCCAGCAGCTCAAAGACAGCACGACAAGAGACCCAGTACTTC.

J is TRBJ2-3 and V is TRBV6-6; a weak D match, TRBD2 (6 bases). The germline V gene has CDR1 MNHNY and CDR2 SVGAGI (reference sequence). V lost 2 bases to trimming and J lost 0 bases, with 12 bases between them. The CDR3 has 16 amino acids. This CDR3 is CASSYGPSGSTDTQYF. DNA for the CDR3: TGTGCCAGCAGTTACGGACCCAGCGGGAGCACAGATACGCAGTATTTT.

This sequence joins TRBV19 and TRBJ1-2; D is undetermined. Germline V gene lookup returns CDR1 LNHDA and CDR2 SQIVND (reference sequence). The V end was cut by 3 bases, the J end by 4 bases, with 12 bases between. CDR3 length equals 14 residues. DNA for the CDR3: TGTGCCAGTAGTATTGAGGTCGACTTCTATGGCTACACCTTC. This encodes CASSIEVDFYGYTF.

V usage is TRBV11-1 and J usage is TRBJ1-1; 7 nucleotides line up with TRBD1. From germline, CDR1 is SGHAT and CDR2 FQDESV (reference sequence). The length of the CDR3 is 13 residues. The J segment lost 8 bases and the V segment lost 5 bases, leaving 8 bases of the junction unmatched. The CDR3 protein is CASSLDRLREAFF. Written as DNA, the CDR3 is TGTGCCAGCAGCCTGGACAGGCTCCGAGAAGCTTTCTTT. The full variable domain, rest sourced from reference TRBV11-1 and TRBJ1-1, is EAEVAQSPRYKITEKSQAVAFWCDPISGHATLYWYRQILGQGPELLVQFQDESVVDDSQLPKDRFSAERLKGVDSTLKIQPAELGDSAMYLCASSLDRLREAFFGQGTRLTVV.

This clone was seen a handful of times. The rearrangement joins TRBV2 to TRBJ1-5, with D unresolved. CDR1 and CDR2 from the germline V gene are SNHLY and FYNNEI. The CDR3 length is 14 residues. V lost 3 bases to trimming and J lost 3 bases, with 9 bases between them. This chain's CDR3 is CASSDLTTNQPQHF. The CDR3 nucleotides are TGTGCCAGCAGTGACCTAACGACCAATCAGCCCCAGCATTTT.

The chain carries TRBV19 and TRBJ1-1; D ambiguous. Germline values: CDR1 LNHDA, CDR2 SQIVND (reference sequence). The CDR3 is 15 amino acids. The V end lost 3 bases, the J end lost 3 bases, and 14 bases lay between the germline ends. CDR3 in amino acids: CASSIGFGVYTEAFF. The CDR3, as DNA: TGTGCCAGTAGTATTGGGTTTGGCGTATACACTGAAGCTTTCTTT.

The chain uses TRBV4-1 and TRBJ2-1; 9 bases are shared with TRBD1. The CDR3 covers 15 residues. J lost 6 bases, V lost 5 bases, and 8 bases had no gene match. The germline V gene encodes CDR1 MGHRA and CDR2 YSYEKL. The CDR3 DNA follows: TGCGCCAGCAGCACCCGGGACAGGGAAATCAATGAGCAGTTCTTC. Amino acids: CASSTRDREINEQFF.

The chain combines TRBV30 with TRBJ1-1; no clear D gene. V lost 1 base to trimming and J lost 3 bases, with 3 bases between them. Germline values: CDR1 GTSNPN, CDR2 SVGIG (reference sequence). This CDR3 spans 11 amino acids. Here the CDR3 DNA reads TGTGCCTGGAGTGCTGACACTGAAGCTTTCTTT. Translating it yields CAWSADTEAFF.

The chain has TRBV14 and TRBJ2-5; possibly TRBD2 for D (6 bases). Germline lookup yields CDR1 SGHDN and CDR2 FVKESK. V was shortened by 0 bases and J by 1 base, with 9 bases between the two germline ends. The CDR3 has 15 residues. The CDR3: CASSQEAGSQETQYF. CDR3 in DNA: TGTGCCAGCAGCCAAGAAGCGGGCAGCCAAGAGACCCAGTACTTC.

This chain links TRBV7-3 with TRBJ2-5; D might be TRBD1 or TRBD2, each matching 5 bases. Looked up from germline, CDR1 is SGHTA and CDR2 is FQGTGA. This CDR3 is built from 14 residues. Trimming removed 5 bases at V and 5 bases at J, with 15 bases between. CDR3 bases: TGTGCCAGCAGCCTAAATGGGGGAGAGGAGACCCAGTACTTC. Amino acids: CASSLNGGEETQYF.

Relative to its sample, this clone is medium-sized (0.01 to 0.1%). The rearrangement links TRBV4-1 to TRBJ1-5; 7 bases line up with TRBD1. The germline V gene encodes CDR1 MGHRA and CDR2 YSYEKL. This CDR3 comprises 15 residues. V shed 2 bases, J shed 7 bases, and the junction held 8 bases outside the gene matches. The CDR3 sequence: CASSQTRQGGQPQHF. CDR3 bases: TGCGCCAGCAGCCAAACCAGACAGGGTGGACAGCCCCAGCATTTT.

V usage is TRBV2 and J usage is TRBJ1-1; TRBD1 matches 7 bases. Germline values: CDR1 SNHLY, CDR2 FYNNEI. V shed 8 bases and J 1 base; nucleotides not matched to a gene: 1. The CDR3 length is 12 residues. The CDR3 DNA follows: TGTGCCAGCTACAGGGGGAACACTGAAGCTTTCTTT. It specifies CASYRGNTEAFF.

This clone was picked up one time. V is TRBV5-5 and J is TRBJ2-1, with TRBD2 matching 7 bases. J was trimmed by 5 bases and V by 7 bases; bases with no gene match: 15. The CDR3 extends over 16 amino acids. In germline, CDR1 is SGHKS, CDR2 YYEKEE (reference sequence). The CDR3 DNA is TGTGCCAGCGGGAGTAGCGGGTGGTTTTTTAACAATGAGCAGTTCTTC. It codes for CASGSSGWFFNNEQFF.

The chain employs TRBV11-2 and TRBJ2-3; D not certain. This CDR3 has 12 residues. The ends were cut back, 5 bases at V and 6 bases at J, with 9 bases in the middle. The germline gives CDR1 SGHAT, CDR2 FQNNGV. The CDR3 DNA follows: TGTGCCAGCAGCCACGAGGCCGATACGCAGTATTTT. Residues: CASSHEADTQYF. Variable domain in full (rest from reference TRBV11-2 and TRBJ2-3): EAGVAQSPRYKIIEKRQSVAFWCNPISGHATLYWYQQILGQGPKLLIQFQNNGVVDDSQLPKDRFSAERLKGVDSTLKIQPAKLEDSAVYLCASSHEADTQYFGPGTRLTVL.

This chain connects TRBV7-9 to TRBJ1-4, with 11 bases aligning to TRBD1. V shed 1 base and J 3 bases; nucleotides not matched to a gene: 4. This CDR3 contains 17 residues. CDR1 is SEHNR, CDR2 FQNEAQ, per germline (reference sequence). CDR3 sequence reads: CASSLEWTGGSNEKLFF. The CDR3 DNA reads as TGTGCCAGCAGCTTAGAATGGACAGGGGGCTCTAATGAAAAACTGTTTTTT.

The V gene is TRBV28, the J gene TRBJ1-1, with unresolved D. Trimming took 5 bases from V and 1 from J, leaving 8 bases between them. Germline CDR1 is MDHEN and CDR2 is SYDVKM. This CDR3 has 13 residues. The CDR3: CASSREGNTEAFF. The CDR3 nucleotides read TGTGCCAGCAGTCGGGAGGGGAACACTGAAGCTTTCTTT. Full variable domain (rest looked up from reference TRBV28 and TRBJ1-1): DVKVTQSSRYLVKRTGEKVFLECVQDMDHENMFWYRQDPGLGLRLIYFSYDVKMKEKGDIPEGYSVSREKKERFSLILESASTNQTSMYLCASSREGNTEAFFGQGTRLTVV.

The V call is TRBV27, the J call TRBJ2-2; TRBD1 is a possible D gene (6 bases). Trimming shortened V by 3 bases and J by 3 bases, and 11 bases separated the two germline ends. Germline V gene data show CDR1 as MNHEY and CDR2 as SMNVEV (reference sequence). This CDR3 comprises 15 residues. CDR3 bases: TGTGCCAGCAGTTTTCAGGGACAATACACCGGGGAGCTGTTTTTT. Translated, it gives CASSFQGQYTGELFF.

The chain recombines TRBV6-1 with TRBJ2-3, with 12 bases matching TRBD2. Looked up from germline, CDR1 is MNHNS and CDR2 is SASEGT. V lost 2 bases to trimming and J lost 2 bases; unmatched junction nucleotides: 17. The CDR3 has 21 residues. DNA for the CDR3: TGTGCCAGCAGTGAACTGCCTACTAGCGGGAGGCTAGCGTCCTTCACAGATACGCAGTATTTT. It translates to CASSELPTSGRLASFTDTQYF.

This sequence joins TRBV5-4 and TRBJ1-4; TRBD1 agrees at 7 bases. The CDR3 is 16 residues long. V lost 4 bases and J lost 0; bases outside the gene matches: 6. CDR1 SGHNT and CDR2 YYREEE come from the germline V gene (reference sequence). CDR3 nucleotides: TGTGCCAGCAGCCAGGACAGGACCGCAACTAATGAAAAACTGTTTTTT. Translation gives CASSQDRTATNEKLFF.

J is TRBJ2-1 and V is TRBV28; 9 bases fit TRBD2. CDR1 MDHEN and CDR2 SYDVKM come from the germline V gene. V trimming: 8 bases; J trimming: 4 bases; junction bases outside the gene matches: 15. CDR3 size: 17 residues. CDR3 residues: CASEGSGSPQGYNEQFF. CDR3 bases: TGTGCCAGCGAGGGTAGCGGGAGCCCCCAGGGGTACAATGAGCAGTTCTTC.

For the CDR3, the DNA is TGCAGCGTTGCTGACAGAAGGACCCAAGAGACCCAGTACTTC. It is translated as CSVADRRTQETQYF. This chain links TRBV29-1 with TRBJ2-5, with D possibly matching TRBD1 (5 bases). The CDR3 sequence is 14 residues long. With 4 bases removed from V and 1 base from J, the gap between germline ends came to 13 bases. Germline V gene data show CDR1 as SQVTM and CDR2 as ANQGSEA.